This record looks at one T cell receptor beta chain sequence and its context. Its specificity is unknown. Sequencing was performed with immunoSEQ multiplex PCR; in TCRdb, only in-frame clones are kept and a portion is missing. The table records about 18,000 clones, roughly 76% of them present only once. The data were obtained in a study of T cell responses to AZD1222 COVID-19 vaccine. Notes on the study in general: The study found Spike-specific TCR breadth and depth rose after two AZD1222 doses. The study found vaccine-associated CD4 TCRs spanning spike, dominant at 160-218 and 743-854. The study reported that nearly half of spike-specific TCRs target unmutated variant regions.

Pooling covered second doses at about 4 or about 12 weeks. The germline V gene has CDR1 MNHEY and CDR2 SVGEGT. V shed 8 bases, J shed 5 bases, and the junction held 8 bases outside the gene matches. The CDR3 covers 14 residues. The specimen was peripheral blood, collected 28 days after the second AZD1222 dose. The chain couples TRBV6-2 or TRBV6-3 to TRBJ2-3; 9 bases fit TRBD2. This receptor was taken from an adult who received the AZD1222 COVID-19 vaccine. In nucleotides, the CDR3 is TGTGCCAGCTGCCCTAGCGGGGTGGTAGATACGCAGTATTTT. Protein sequence: CASCPSGVVDTQYF.